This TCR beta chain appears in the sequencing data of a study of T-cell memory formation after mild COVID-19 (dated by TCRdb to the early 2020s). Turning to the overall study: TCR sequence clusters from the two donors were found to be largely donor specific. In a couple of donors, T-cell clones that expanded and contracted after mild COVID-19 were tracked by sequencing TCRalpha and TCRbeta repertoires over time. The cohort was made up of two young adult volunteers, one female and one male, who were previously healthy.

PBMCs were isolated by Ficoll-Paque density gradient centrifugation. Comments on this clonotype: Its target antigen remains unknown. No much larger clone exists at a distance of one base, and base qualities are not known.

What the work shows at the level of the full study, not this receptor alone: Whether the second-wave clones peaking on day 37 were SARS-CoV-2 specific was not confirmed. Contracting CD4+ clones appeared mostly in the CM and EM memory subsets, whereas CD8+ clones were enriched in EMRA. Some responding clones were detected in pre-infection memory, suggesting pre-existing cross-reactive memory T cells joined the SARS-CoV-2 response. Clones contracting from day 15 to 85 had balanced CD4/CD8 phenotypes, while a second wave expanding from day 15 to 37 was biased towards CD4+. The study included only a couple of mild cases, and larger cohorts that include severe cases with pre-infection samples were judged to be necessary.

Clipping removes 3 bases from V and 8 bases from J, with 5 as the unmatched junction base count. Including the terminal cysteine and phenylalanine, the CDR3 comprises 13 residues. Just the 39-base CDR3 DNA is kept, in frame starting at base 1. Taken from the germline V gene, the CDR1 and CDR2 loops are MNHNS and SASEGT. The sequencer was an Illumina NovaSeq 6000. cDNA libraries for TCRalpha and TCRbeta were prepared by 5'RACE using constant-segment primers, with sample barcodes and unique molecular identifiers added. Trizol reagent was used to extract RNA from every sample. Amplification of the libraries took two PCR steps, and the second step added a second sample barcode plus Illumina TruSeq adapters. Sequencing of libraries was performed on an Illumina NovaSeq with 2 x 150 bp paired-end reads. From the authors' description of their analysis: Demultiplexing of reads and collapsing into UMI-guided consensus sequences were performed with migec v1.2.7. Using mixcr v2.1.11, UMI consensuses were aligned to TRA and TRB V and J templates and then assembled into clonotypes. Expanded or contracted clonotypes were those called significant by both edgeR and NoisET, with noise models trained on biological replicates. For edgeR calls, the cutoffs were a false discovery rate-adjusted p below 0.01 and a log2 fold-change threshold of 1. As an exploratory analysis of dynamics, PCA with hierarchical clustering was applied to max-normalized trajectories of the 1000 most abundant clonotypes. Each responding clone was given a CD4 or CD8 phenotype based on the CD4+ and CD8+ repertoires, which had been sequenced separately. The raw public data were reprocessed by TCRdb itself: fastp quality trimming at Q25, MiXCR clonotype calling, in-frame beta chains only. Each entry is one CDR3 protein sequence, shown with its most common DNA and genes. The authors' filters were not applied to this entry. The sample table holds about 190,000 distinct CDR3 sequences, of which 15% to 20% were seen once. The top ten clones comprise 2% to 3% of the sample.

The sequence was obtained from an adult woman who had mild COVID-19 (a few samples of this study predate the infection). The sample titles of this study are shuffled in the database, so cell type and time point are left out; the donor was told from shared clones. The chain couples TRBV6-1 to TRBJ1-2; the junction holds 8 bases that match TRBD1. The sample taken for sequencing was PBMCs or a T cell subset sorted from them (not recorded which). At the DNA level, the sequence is TGTGCCAGCAGTGACCTTGACAGGGGCGGCTACACCTTC. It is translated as CASSDLDRGGYTF.